These 27 T cell receptor beta chains were all obtained from the same sample, sequenced in a study of metastatic and nonmetastatic thyroid tumors. Thyroid surgery was performed in patients who had received no treatment beforehand. TCRdb reprocessed the PCR reads via MiXCR. The sample gives roughly 20,000 clones, about a third of which show up once; over 25% is in the top ten. Sequenced: tumor tissue. All receptors derive from a female donor with papillary thyroid cancer or a benign thyroid nodule (not recorded which). Some clones in this sample may be carry-over from other donors' samples.

In this sample, this clone turned up a few times. This may be a read error: a much more frequent sequence differs by one nucleotide. The sample has other DNA sequences that encode this CDR3 too. The chain links TRBV6-1 to TRBJ2-7, with 8 bases that match TRBD1. Germline V lookup: CDR1 MNHNS, CDR2 SASEGT. CDR3 size: 15 residues. The DNA of the CDR3 is TGTGCCAGCACCGACAGGGGCTTTACTACCTACGAGCAATACTTC. Translating it yields CASTDRGFTTYEQYF.

This clone was detected a few times. The chain carries TRBV27 and TRBJ2-7, with a possible D match to TRBD1 (5 bases). Trimming pared 4 bases from V and 3 bases from J, leaving 10 bases between. Germline V CDR1 and CDR2: MNHEY, SMNVEV (reference sequence). This CDR3 comprises 13 residues. CDR3 sequence: CASSWGTYYEQYF. The CDR3 coding sequence is TGTGCCAGCAGTTGGGGCACTTACTACGAGCAGTACTTC.

The V gene is TRBV28, the J gene TRBJ2-7; no firm D call. Germline CDR1 and CDR2: MDHEN and SYDVKM. The germline V and J ends were trimmed by 4 bases and 5 bases, with 15 bases remaining between them. CDR3 length equals 14 residues. CDR3: CASSSPFGGNEQYF. DNA for the CDR3: TGTGCCAGCAGTTCCCCTTTTGGTGGGAACGAGCAGTACTTC.

The J gene is TRBJ2-3, the V gene TRBV20-1; 8 positions match TRBD1. CDR1 DFQATT and CDR2 SNEGSKA come from the germline V gene (reference sequence). J lost 3 bases, V lost 2 bases, and 10 bases had no gene match. This CDR3 comprises 16 residues. CDR3 protein: CSARTPDRGWTDTQYF. CDR3 nucleotide sequence: TGCAGTGCTAGAACACCTGACAGGGGTTGGACAGATACGCAGTATTTT.

This clone occurred a few times. The sample holds other DNA sequences that translate to the same CDR3. The chain joins TRBV5-1 to TRBJ2-1, with D uncertain. The V gene's germline CDR1 is SGHRS and CDR2 YFSETQ. The V end was cut by 0 bases, the J end by 7 bases, with 8 bases between. The CDR3 runs 13 residues. The CDR3 DNA follows: TGCGCCAGCAGCTTGGGAACCTCAAATGAGCAGTTCTTC. It encodes CASSLGTSNEQFF.

The gene calls are TRBV11-2 and TRBJ1-6; weak D call: TRBD1 (5 bases). Trimming stripped 3 bases from V and 7 bases from J, with 7 bases between. Per germline, CDR1 SGHAT and CDR2 FQNNGV. This CDR3 is built from 13 residues. The CDR3 DNA follows: TGTGCCAGCAGCTTCGGGGGGAATTCACCCCTCCACTTT. It encodes CASSFGGNSPLHF.

A few counts support this clone. The V and J genes are TRBV9 and TRBJ1-2; D gene ambiguous. CDR1 is SGDLS and CDR2 is YYNGEE in the germline V gene. This CDR3 region has 15 residues. V lost 4 bases and J lost 4, with 17 bases in between. The CDR3 DNA is TGTGCCAGCAGCCCCCATACGGGAGAGGGCTATGGCTACACCTTC. Its translation is CASSPHTGEGYGYTF.

This clone was recorded a few times. The CDR3 coding sequence is TGTGCCAGCAGCCAGCGAGGGGCGAACACCGGGGAGCTGTTTTTT. Translation gives CASSQRGANTGELFF. This chain links TRBV3-1 with TRBJ2-2; D could derive from TRBD1 or TRBD2 (5 bases each). This CDR3 comprises 15 residues. Germline values: CDR1 LGHDT, CDR2 YNNKEL (reference sequence). V dropped 3 bases and J dropped 0 bases, with 8 bases sitting between them.

Only a few counts were recorded for this clone. V is TRBV19 and J is TRBJ1-1, with 9 bases that match TRBD1. The CDR3 loop spans 13 amino acids. After removal of 5 bases from V and 4 bases from J, the junction contained 2 bases not matched to a gene. Germline V gene lookup returns CDR1 LNHDA and CDR2 SQIVND (reference sequence). Written as DNA, the CDR3 is TGTGCCAGTAGTGCGGACAGGGGCACTGAAGCTTTCTTT. Translating it yields CASSADRGTEAFF.

The chain recombines TRBV20-1 with TRBJ2-7, with D tentatively TRBD2 (6 bases). The germline V and J ends were trimmed by 5 bases and 3 bases, with 17 bases remaining between them. Germline V lookup: CDR1 DFQATT, CDR2 SNEGSKA (reference sequence). The CDR3 consists of 14 residues. The CDR3 DNA reads as TGCAGTGCTGTCGGTGGCGGGGAAGGCTACGAGCAGTACTTC. Amino acids: CSAVGGGEGYEQYF.

Here the CDR3 reads CASSRRAYGYTF. The CDR3 bases are TGTGCCAGCAGTCGGAGGGCGTATGGCTACACCTTC. This sequence joins TRBV6-1 and TRBJ1-2; no reliable D call. Between the trimmed V and J ends, which lost 5 bases and 5 bases, there was a span of 9 bases. Germline CDR1 reads MNHNS; CDR2 reads SASEGT. The CDR3 runs to 12 residues.

The sample holds a few counts of this clone. The chain links TRBV27 to TRBJ2-3; 11 positions match TRBD2. CDR1 and CDR2 (germline): MNHEY, SMNVEV (reference sequence). The V gene end was trimmed by 5 bases and the J gene end by 2 bases; junction bases not matched to a gene: 9. The CDR3 length is 17 residues. CDR3 loop: CASSLRTSGGFTDTQYF. CDR3 nucleotides: TGTGCCAGCAGTCTCCGAACTAGCGGGGGCTTCACAGATACGCAGTATTTT.

This clone was observed a handful of times. This chain uses TRBV6-2 or TRBV6-3 with TRBJ1-5, with D hard to call. V gave up 0 bases and J gave up 0 bases, with 6 bases separating them. CDR3 length: 15 amino acids. CDR1 MNHEY and CDR2 SVGEGT come from the germline V gene. The CDR3 sequence is CASSYSSNSNQPQHF. The CDR3 DNA sequence: TGTGCCAGCAGTTACTCATCCAATAGCAATCAGCCCCAGCATTTT.

The chain is built from TRBV18 and TRBJ2-5, with D perhaps TRBD2 (6 bases). CDR3 length: 17 residues. V was shortened by 1 base and J by 2 bases, with 17 bases between the two germline ends. The germline V gene encodes CDR1 KGHSH and CDR2 LQKENI. The DNA for the CDR3 is TGTGCCAGCTCACCACAAGGGGCCCTAGGACTACAAGAGACCCAGTACTTC. Protein product: CASSPQGALGLQETQYF. The variable domain in full, completed from reference TRBV18 and TRBJ2-5, reads NAGVMQNPRHLVRRRGQEARLRCSPMKGHSHVYWYRQLPEEGLKFMVYLQKENIIDESGMPKERFSAEFPKEGPSILRIQQVVRGDSAAYFCASSPQGALGLQETQYFGPGTRLLVL.

The J gene is TRBJ2-1, the V gene TRBV5-1, with D hard to call. This CDR3 contains 14 residues. In germline, CDR1 is SGHRS, CDR2 YFSETQ. V was clipped by 0 bases and J by 5 bases, with 9 bases between them. CDR3: CASSLGSANNEQFF. CDR3 DNA: TGCGCCAGCAGCTTGGGTTCCGCGAACAATGAGCAGTTCTTC.

The chain links TRBV30 to TRBJ2-7; D unresolved. Germline V CDR1 and CDR2: GTSNPN, SVGIG (reference sequence). The CDR3 runs 11 residues. V lost 2 bases and J lost 6, with 8 bases in between. Written as DNA, the CDR3 is TGTGCCTGGAGTAATGTGATCGAGCAGTACTTC. It translates to CAWSNVIEQYF.

The chain employs TRBV20-1 and TRBJ2-7; TRBD2 might be the D (6 bases). Per germline, CDR1 DFQATT and CDR2 SNEGSKA (reference sequence). The V end was cut by 6 bases, the J end by 0 bases, with 12 bases between. This CDR3 has 13 amino acids. CDR3 sequence reads: CSAPSGSSYEQYF. CDR3 coding DNA: TGCAGTGCGCCCTCCGGGAGCTCCTACGAGCAGTACTTC.

This chain uses TRBV6-1 with TRBJ1-2; D ambiguous. Germline CDR1 and CDR2: MNHNS and SASEGT. V lost 6 bases and J lost 2, with 7 bases in between. The CDR3 loop spans 12 amino acids. CDR3 in DNA: TGTGCCAGCAGCCGACCCAACTATGGCTACACCTTC. It translates to CASSRPNYGYTF.

V and J are TRBV6-5 and TRBJ2-3, with 10 bases aligning to TRBD2. J lost 5 bases, V lost 2 bases, and 4 bases had no gene match. CDR1 and CDR2 from the germline V gene are MNHEY and SVGAGI. CDR3 length: 15 residues. The CDR3 is CASSYGLAGGDTQYF. For the CDR3, the DNA is TGTGCCAGCAGTTACGGATTAGCGGGAGGAGATACGCAGTATTTT.

The V and J genes are TRBV28 and TRBJ2-7; 10 bases map to TRBD1. Germline CDR1 is MDHEN and CDR2 is SYDVKM. The CDR3 has 16 residues. J was trimmed by 1 base and V by 4 bases; bases with no gene match: 7. The CDR3 reads CASSSTRDRGSYEQYF. In DNA form, the CDR3 reads TGTGCCAGCAGTTCTACCCGGGACAGGGGTTCCTACGAGCAGTACTTC.

The chain recombines TRBV6-1 with TRBJ1-6; D is perhaps TRBD1 (5 bases). Germline V gives CDR1 MNHNS, CDR2 SASEGT. The germline V and J ends were trimmed by 5 bases and 6 bases, with 17 bases remaining between them. This CDR3 spans 16 amino acids. The CDR3 loop is CASSSDSDRVNSPLHF. Here the CDR3 DNA reads TGTGCCAGCAGTTCCGACTCCGACAGAGTTAATTCACCCCTCCACTTT.

The chain joins TRBV7-3 to TRBJ2-1, with no clear D. Trimming removed 2 bases from V and 7 bases from J, with 12 bases in between. The CDR3 has 14 amino acids. Germline values: CDR1 SGHTA, CDR2 FQGTGA. CDR3 sequence: CASSLSRWENEQFF. CDR3 nucleotide sequence: TGTGCCAGCAGCTTATCGAGATGGGAAAATGAGCAGTTCTTC.

The J gene is TRBJ2-1, the V gene TRBV6-2 or TRBV6-3; D not certain. V gave up 8 bases and J gave up 4 bases, with 9 bases separating them. The CDR3 covers 12 residues. Looked up from germline, CDR1 is MNHEY and CDR2 is SVGEGT. The DNA for the CDR3 is TGTGCCAGCCTTGACGGGTACAATGAGCAGTTCTTC. It translates to CASLDGYNEQFF.

This clone is termed hyperexpanded. The chain links TRBV27 to TRBJ2-7; TRBD2 aligns across 9 bases. The CDR3 is made up of 14 amino acids. Germline V gene sequence: CDR1 MNHEY, CDR2 SMNVEV (reference sequence). With 0 bases clipped from V and 3 bases from J, the junction kept 0 bases outside the gene matches. For the CDR3, the DNA is TGTGCCAGCAGTTTATCGACTAGCGGCTACGAGCAGTACTTC. Its protein is CASSLSTSGYEQYF.

This clone was observed a few times. J is TRBJ1-5 and V is TRBV18; D is unclear. Between the trimmed V and J ends, which lost 5 bases and 0 bases, there was a span of 11 bases. The germline gives CDR1 KGHSH, CDR2 LQKENI. The CDR3 sequence is 15 residues long. The CDR3 nucleotides are TGTGCCAGCTCATACGATCCTTATAGCAATCAGCCCCAGCATTTT. Its translation: CASSYDPYSNQPQHF.

The rearrangement joins TRBV6-2 or TRBV6-3 to TRBJ2-2; no reliable D call. The CDR3 has 13 residues. Germline V gene sequence: CDR1 MNHEY, CDR2 SVGEGT. The V and J ends lost 0 bases and 5 bases respectively, with 4 bases between them. CDR3 protein: CASSYSRTGELFF. CDR3 DNA sequence: TGTGCCAGCAGTTACTCTCGGACCGGGGAGCTGTTTTTT.

Only a few counts were recorded for this clone. This chain uses TRBV24-1 with TRBJ1-2; no definite D call. The CDR3 contains 12 residues. Germline CDR1 KGHDR, CDR2 SFDVKD. V was clipped by 3 bases and J by 4 bases, with 5 bases between them. The CDR3 DNA reads as TGTGCCACCAGTGATATCGGCTATGGCTACACCTTC. Amino acids: CATSDIGYGYTF.